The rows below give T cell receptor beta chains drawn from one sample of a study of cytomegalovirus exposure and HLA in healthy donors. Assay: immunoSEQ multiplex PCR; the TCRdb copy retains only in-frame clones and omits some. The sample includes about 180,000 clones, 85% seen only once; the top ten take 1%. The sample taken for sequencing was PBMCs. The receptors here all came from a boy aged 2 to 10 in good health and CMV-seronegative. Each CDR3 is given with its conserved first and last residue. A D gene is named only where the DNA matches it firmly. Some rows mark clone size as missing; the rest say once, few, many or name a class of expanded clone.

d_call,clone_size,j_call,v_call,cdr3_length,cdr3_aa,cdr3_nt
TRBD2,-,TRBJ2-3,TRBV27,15,CASSLLAGGLDTQYF,TGTGCCAGCAGTTTATTAGCGGGGGGGCTGGATACGCAGTATTTT
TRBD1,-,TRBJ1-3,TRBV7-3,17,CASSITGTANSGNTIYF,TGTGCCAGCAGCATAACCGGGACAGCGAACTCTGGAAACACCATATATTTT
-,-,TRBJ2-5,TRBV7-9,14,CASSLAGVEETQYF,TGTGCCAGCAGCTTGGCAGGGGTCGAAGAGACCCAGTACTTC
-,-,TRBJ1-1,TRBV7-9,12,CASSLERPEAFF,TGTGCCAGCAGCTTAGAGCGACCTGAAGCTTTCTTT
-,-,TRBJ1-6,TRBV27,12,CASSSGNSPLHF,TGTGCCAGCAGTTCAGGGAATTCACCCCTCCACTTT
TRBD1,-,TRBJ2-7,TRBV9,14,CASSGDRGDYEQYF,TGTGCCAGCAGCGGAGACAGGGGTGACTACGAGCAGTACTTC
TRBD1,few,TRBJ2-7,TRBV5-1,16,CASSVQIQGASYEQYF,TGCGCCAGCAGCGTACAGATACAGGGGGCCTCCTACGAGCAGTACTTC
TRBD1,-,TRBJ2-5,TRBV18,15,CASSHRGDVQETQYF,TGTGCCAGCTCTCACAGGGGGGACGTTCAAGAGACCCAGTACTTC
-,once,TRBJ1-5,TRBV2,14,CASSGRELNQPQHF,TGTGCCAGCAGTGGCCGGGAGCTCAATCAGCCCCAGCATTTT
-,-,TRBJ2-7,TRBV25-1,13,CASSASLLYEQYF,TGTGCCAGCAGTGCCTCCCTCCTCTACGAGCAGTACTTC
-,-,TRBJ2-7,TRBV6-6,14,CASGYSGVSNEQYF,TGTGCCAGCGGCTATTCGGGGGTGAGTAACGAGCAGTACTTC
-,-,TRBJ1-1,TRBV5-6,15,CASSLRARGDTEAFF,-
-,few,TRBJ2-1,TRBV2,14,CASSELRGTNEQFF,TGTGCCAGCAGTGAATTGAGAGGAACCAATGAGCAGTTCTTC
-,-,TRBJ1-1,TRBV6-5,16,CASSYSRLGGSTEAFF,TGTGCCAGCAGTTACTCGCGCCTTGGAGGTTCGACTGAAGCTTTCTTT
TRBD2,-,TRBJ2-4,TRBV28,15,CASTTGYGGENIQYF,TGTGCCAGCACCACGGGGTACGGGGGGGAAAACATTCAGTACTTC
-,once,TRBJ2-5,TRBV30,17,CAWSAGVLAPPQETQYF,TGTGCCTGGAGTGCAGGGGTACTGGCACCGCCCCAAGAGACCCAGTACTTC
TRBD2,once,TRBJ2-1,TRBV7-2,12,CASSPLAGVPFF,TGTGCCAGCAGCCCTCTAGCGGGAGTGCCGTTCTTC
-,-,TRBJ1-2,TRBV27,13,CASSYGTDYGYTF,TGTGCCAGCAGTTACGGCACAGACTATGGCTACACCTTC
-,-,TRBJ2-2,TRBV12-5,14,CASGPSGNTGELFF,TGTGCTAGTGGTCCCTCGGGGAACACCGGGGAGCTGTTTTTT
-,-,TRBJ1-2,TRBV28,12,CASSSTIAGYTF,TGTGCCAGCAGCTCTACTATAGCCGGCTACACCTTC
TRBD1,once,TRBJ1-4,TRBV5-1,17,CASSLTPGQGGREKLFF,TGCGCCAGCAGCTTAACCCCAGGACAGGGGGGACGCGAAAAACTGTTTTTT
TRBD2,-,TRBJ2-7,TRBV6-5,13,CASSSGGPYEQYF,TGTGCCAGCAGTTCGGGGGGACCCTACGAGCAGTACTTC
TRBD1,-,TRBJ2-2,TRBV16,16,CASSSYGQGRSGELFF,TGTGCCAGCAGCAGCTATGGACAGGGAAGGTCCGGGGAGCTGTTTTTT
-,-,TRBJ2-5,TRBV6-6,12,CASSYSHEAPDF,TGTGCCAGCAGTTACTCCCATGAGGCCCCTGACTTC
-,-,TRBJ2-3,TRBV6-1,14,CASSEFYKVDTQYF,TGTGCCAGCAGTGAATTCTATAAAGTAGATACGCAGTATTTT
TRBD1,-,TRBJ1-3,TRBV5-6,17,CASSLERGQGAGNTIYF,TGTGCCAGCAGCTTGGAGAGGGGACAGGGGGCTGGAAACACCATATATTTT
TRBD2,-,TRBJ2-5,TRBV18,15,CASSFGLAGAETQYF,TGTGCCAGCTCGTTCGGACTAGCGGGAGCAGAGACCCAGTACTTC
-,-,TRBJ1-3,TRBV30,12,CAWITEGNTIYF,TGTGCCTGGATTACAGAGGGAAACACCATATATTTT
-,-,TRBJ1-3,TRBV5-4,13,CASSSGSGNTIYF,TGTGCCAGCAGCTCAGGGTCAGGAAACACCATATATTTT
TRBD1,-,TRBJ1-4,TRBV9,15,CASSVIGTGPEKLFF,TGTGCCAGCAGCGTCATCGGGACAGGGCCCGAAAAACTGTTTTTT
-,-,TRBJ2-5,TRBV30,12,CAWSGGQETQYF,TGTGCCTGGAGCGGGGGTCAAGAGACCCAGTACTTC
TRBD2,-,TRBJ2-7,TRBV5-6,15,CASSTGLAASHEQYF,TGTGCCAGCAGCACTGGACTAGCGGCAAGCCACGAGCAGTACTTC
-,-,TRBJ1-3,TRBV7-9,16,CASTRTQGLKGNTIYF,TGTGCCAGCACTAGGACCCAGGGGCTTAAAGGAAACACCATATATTTT
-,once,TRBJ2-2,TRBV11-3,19,CASSLFGLTRLTSTGELFF,TGTGCCAGCAGCTTATTTGGGCTAACTAGACTTACTTCCACCGGGGAGCTGTTTTTT
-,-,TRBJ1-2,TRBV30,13,CAWSSDFTVSYTF,TGTGCCTGGAGTTCCGACTTCACTGTTAGCTACACCTTC
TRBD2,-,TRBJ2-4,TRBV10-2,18,CATQGLAGGKLAKNIQYF,TGCGCCACCCAGGGACTAGCGGGGGGAAAATTAGCCAAAAACATTCAGTACTTC
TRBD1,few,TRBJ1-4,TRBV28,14,CASRRRTGAEKLFF,TGTGCCAGCAGGCGACGGACAGGGGCTGAAAAACTGTTTTTT
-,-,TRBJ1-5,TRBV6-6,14,CASTHTGYNQPQHF,TGTGCCAGCACCCACACAGGGTACAATCAGCCCCAGCATTTT
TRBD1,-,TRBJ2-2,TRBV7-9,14,CASSFTTGAGELFF,TGTGCCAGCAGCTTCACCACAGGGGCCGGGGAGCTGTTTTTT
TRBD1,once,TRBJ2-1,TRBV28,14,CASTRDRVLNEQFF,TGTGCCAGCACCAGGGACAGGGTGCTCAATGAGCAGTTCTTC
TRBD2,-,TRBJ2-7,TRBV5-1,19,CASSTGGGLAGEGSYEQYF,TGCGCCAGCAGCACGGGTGGGGGACTAGCGGGAGAGGGGTCCTACGAGCAGTACTTC
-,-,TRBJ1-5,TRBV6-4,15,CASSASGGDNQPQHF,TGTGCCAGCAGCGCTAGCGGGGGCGACAATCAGCCCCAGCATTTT
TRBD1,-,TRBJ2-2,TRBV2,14,CASRGDRGSGELFF,TGTGCCAGCAGGGGGGACAGGGGGTCCGGGGAGCTGTTTTTT
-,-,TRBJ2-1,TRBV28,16,CASSLLSGSSYNEQFF,TGTGCCAGCAGTTTATTGTCAGGTAGCTCCTACAATGAGCAGTTCTTC
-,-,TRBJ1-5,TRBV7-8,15,CASSDRGYSNQPQHF,TGTGCCAGCAGCGATCGGGGTTATAGCAATCAGCCCCAGCATTTT
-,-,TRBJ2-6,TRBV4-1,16,CASSWGRNSGANVLTF,TGCGCCAGCAGCTGGGGCAGAAACTCTGGGGCCAACGTCCTGACTTTC
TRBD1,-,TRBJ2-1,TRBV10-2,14,CASDLTGGWDEQFF,TGCGCCAGCGACCTAACAGGGGGCTGGGATGAGCAGTTCTTC
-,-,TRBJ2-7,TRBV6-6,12,CASRNTAYEQYF,TGTGCCAGCAGGAACACCGCCTACGAGCAGTACTTC
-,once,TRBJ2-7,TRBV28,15,CASSLQGSASYEQYF,TGTGCCAGCAGTTTACAGGGCAGTGCCTCCTACGAGCAGTACTTC
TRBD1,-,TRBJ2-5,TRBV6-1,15,CASSGSTGFQETQYF,TGTGCCAGCAGTGGCTCGACAGGGTTCCAAGAGACCCAGTACTTC
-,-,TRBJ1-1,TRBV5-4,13,CASSLGLNTEAFF,TGTGCCAGCAGCTTGGGGCTGAACACTGAAGCTTTCTTT
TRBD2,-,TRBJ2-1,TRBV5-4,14,CASSLSGLANEQFF,TGTGCCAGCAGCTTGTCGGGACTAGCCAATGAGCAGTTCTTC
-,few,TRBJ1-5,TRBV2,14,CASRATHSNQPQHF,TGTGCCAGCAGAGCCACCCATAGCAATCAGCCCCAGCATTTT
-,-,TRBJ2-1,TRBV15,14,CATSTVDSRNEQFF,TGTGCCACCAGCACAGTCGACAGTCGGAATGAGCAGTTCTTC
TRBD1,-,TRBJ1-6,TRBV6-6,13,CASRGDRGSPLHF,TGTGCCAGCAGGGGGGACAGGGGTTCACCCCTCCACTTT